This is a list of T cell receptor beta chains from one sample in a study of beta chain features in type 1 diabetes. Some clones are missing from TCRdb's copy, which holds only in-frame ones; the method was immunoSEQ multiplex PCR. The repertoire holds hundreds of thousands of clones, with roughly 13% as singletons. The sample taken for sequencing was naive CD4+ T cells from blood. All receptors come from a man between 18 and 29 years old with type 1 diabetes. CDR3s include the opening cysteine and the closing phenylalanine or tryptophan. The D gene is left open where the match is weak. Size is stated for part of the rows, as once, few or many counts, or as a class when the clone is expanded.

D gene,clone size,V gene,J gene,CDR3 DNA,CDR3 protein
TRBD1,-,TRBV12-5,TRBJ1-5,TGTGCTAGTGGTTTGGTGGGGACAGGGGGTTATAGCAATCAGCCCCAGCATTTT,CASGLVGTGGYSNQPQHF
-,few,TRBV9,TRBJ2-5,TGTGCCAGCAGCCTCGACCGAGGGGGAGAGACCCAGTACTTC,CASSLDRGGETQYF
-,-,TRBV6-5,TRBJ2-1,TGTGCCAGCAGTCCACCGGTAGGTGAGCAGTTCTTC,CASSPPVGEQFF
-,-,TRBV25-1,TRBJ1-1,TGTGCCAGCAGTGAATATAGTGAGGGCACTGAAGCTTTCTTT,CASSEYSEGTEAFF
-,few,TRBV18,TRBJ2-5,TGTGCCAGCTCACCTCCTGAAGGGACCCAGTACTTC,CASSPPEGTQYF
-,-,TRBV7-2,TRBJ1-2,TGTGCCAGCAGCCCCCAGGGACAATCTGGCTACACCTTC,CASSPQGQSGYTF
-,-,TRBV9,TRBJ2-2,TGTGCCAGCAGCGATCTGGCTCTCGGGGACACCGGGGAGCTGTTTTTT,CASSDLALGDTGELFF
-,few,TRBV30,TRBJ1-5,TGTGCCTGGAGTGGGACAGATAATCAGCCCCAGCATTTT,CAWSGTDNQPQHF
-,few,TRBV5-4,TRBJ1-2,TGTGCCAGCAGCCTATCGGGGATGCCTCTTGGCTACACCTTC,CASSLSGMPLGYTF
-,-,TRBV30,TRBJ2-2,TGTGCCTGGCTACGGGGGGCTACGAACACCGGGGAGCTGTTTTTT,CAWLRGATNTGELFF
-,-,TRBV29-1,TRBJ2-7,TGCAGCGTCCGCCCCACTAGACTCGAGCAGTACTTC,CSVRPTRLEQYF
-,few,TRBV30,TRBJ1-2,TGTGCCTGGACCGGGCCGGGGGCGCCAATAGGTGGCTACACCTTC,CAWTGPGAPIGGYTF
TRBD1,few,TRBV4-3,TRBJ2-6,TGCGCCAGCAGCCAAGATCTCACGGGGACAGGGCCCAACGTCCTGACTTTC,CASSQDLTGTGPNVLTF
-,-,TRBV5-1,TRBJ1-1,TGCGCCAGCACCTTCACCGACAGCGCGCAAGCTTTCTTT,CASTFTDSAQAFF
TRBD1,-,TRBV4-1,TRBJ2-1,TGCGCCAGCAGCCATGTAATCCGGGACAGGGTCTACAATGAGCAGTTCTTC,CASSHVIRDRVYNEQFF
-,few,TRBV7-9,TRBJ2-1,TGTGCCAGCAGCTCGGGACCAGTCGGTATAAGAAATGAGCAGTTCTTC,CASSSGPVGIRNEQFF
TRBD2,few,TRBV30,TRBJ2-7,TGTGCCTGGAGGCGGACTAGCGGGAGTCTCTACGAGCAGTACTTC,CAWRRTSGSLYEQYF
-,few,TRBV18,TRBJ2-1,TGTGCCAGCTCACCGGGACTCGGAAACAATGAGCAGTTCTTC,CASSPGLGNNEQFF
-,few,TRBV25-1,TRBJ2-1,TGTGCCAGCAGTGACCTTCCTCTATACAATGAGCAGTTCTTC,CASSDLPLYNEQFF
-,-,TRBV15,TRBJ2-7,TGTGCCACCAGCGAACGAAGCCGGAACTACGAGCAGTACTTC,CATSERSRNYEQYF
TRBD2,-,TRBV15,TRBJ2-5,TGTGCCACCAGCAGAGCGGGACTAGCGGACTTGGGGACCCAGTACTTC,CATSRAGLADLGTQYF
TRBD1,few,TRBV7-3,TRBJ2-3,TGTGCCAGCAGCTTAGGGGACAGGGACGCAGATACGCAGTATTTT,CASSLGDRDADTQYF
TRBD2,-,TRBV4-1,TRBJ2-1,TGCGCCAGCAGCCAAGATAGGGCTAGCGGGTACAGCTCCTACAATGAGCAGTTCTTC,CASSQDRASGYSSYNEQFF
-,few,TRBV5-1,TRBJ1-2,TGCGCCAGCAGCCAGGTCCCCCGGGATTCCTCGAGCTACACCTTC,CASSQVPRDSSSYTF
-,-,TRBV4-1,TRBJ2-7,TGCGCCAGCAGCCAAGATCCCCGGGGATACGAGCAGTACTTC,CASSQDPRGYEQYF
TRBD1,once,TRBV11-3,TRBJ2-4,TGTGCCAGCAGCCTGAGTGGGACAGGGTCAAACATTCAGTACTTC,CASSLSGTGSNIQYF
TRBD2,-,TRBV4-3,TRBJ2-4,TGCGCCAGCAGCCTCGCAGGGAGGGACATTCAGTACTTC,CASSLAGRDIQYF